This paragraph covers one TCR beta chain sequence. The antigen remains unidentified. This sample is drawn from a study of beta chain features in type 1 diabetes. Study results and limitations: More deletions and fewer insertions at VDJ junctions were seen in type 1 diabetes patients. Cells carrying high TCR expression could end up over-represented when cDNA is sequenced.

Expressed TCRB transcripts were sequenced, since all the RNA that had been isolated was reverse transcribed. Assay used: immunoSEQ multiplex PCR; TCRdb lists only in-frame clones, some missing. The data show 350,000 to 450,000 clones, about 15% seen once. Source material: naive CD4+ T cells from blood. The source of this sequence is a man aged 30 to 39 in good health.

CDR3 coding DNA: TGTGCCAGCAGCCCGGGACAGGGTCGAAAACTGTTTTTT. It specifies CASSPGQGRKLFF. J is TRBJ1-4 and V is TRBV7-9; 9 nucleotides match TRBD1. The V segment lost 5 bases and the J segment 10 bases; nucleotides outside the gene matches: 5. There are 13 residues in the CDR3. CDR1 is SEHNR, CDR2 FQNEAQ, per germline (reference sequence).